These 20 T cell receptor beta chains were all obtained from the same sample, sequenced in a study of T cell clonality in common variable immunodeficiency. The repertoire was sequenced with immunoSEQ multiplex PCR; TCRdb's copy has only in-frame clones and lacks some. There are tens of thousands of clones in the sample, none observed a single time. The sample taken for sequencing was peripheral blood mononuclear cells. The receptor source for this set is a person between 18 and 70 years old in good health.

This clone was counted at least ten times. The CDR3 is cut off 3 residues early in the read; its end comes from the germline J gene. This sequence joins TRBV7-9 and TRBJ2-1; D is perhaps TRBD2 (5 bases). The CDR3 covers 12 residues. V lost 5 bases and J 7 bases, leaving 9 bases between the germline ends. Per germline, CDR1 SEHNR and CDR2 FQNEAQ (reference sequence). This CDR3 is CASSIRTNEQFF. The part of the CDR3 DNA that was read is TGTGCCAGCAGCATTCGGACTAATGAG.

This clone was counted ten times or more. The DNA ends 3 residues before the CDR3 does, and the rest of the CDR3 is filled in from the germline J gene. The chain carries TRBV11-2 and TRBJ2-3, with TRBD2 matching over 9 bases. With 2 bases clipped from V and 7 bases from J, the junction kept 7 bases outside the gene matches. This CDR3 comprises 15 residues. The germline CDR1 and CDR2 sequences are SGHAT and FQNNGV. CDR3: CASSLSSGAAYTQYF. The sequenced CDR3 bases are TGTGCCAGCAGCTTATCTAGCGGGGCGGCATATACG.

Ten or more counts support this clone. The CDR3 DNA, read in part, is TGTGCCAGTAACTCCCCCTCGACAGGGAGAGGCAATCAGCCC. This translates into CASNSPSTGRGNQP. The complete CDR3 reads CASNSPSTGRGNQPQHF. The chain has TRBV19 and TRBJ1-5; 7 bases are a match to TRBD1. The read terminates 3 residues before the CDR3 end, so the remaining end is supplied by the germline J gene. CDR3 size: 17 residues. Germline trimming cut 7 bases from V and 2 bases from J; bases unmatched to any gene: 14. CDR1 LNHDA and CDR2 SQIVND come from the germline V gene (reference sequence).

This clone was seen repeatedly, ten times or more. The covered CDR3 bases are TGCGCCAGCAGTGACATCTTTGGACTAGCGGGAATTCCCAAAGAGACC. Translation: CASSDIFGLAGIPKET. The entire CDR3 sequence reads CASSDIFGLAGIPKETQYF. The J gene is TRBJ2-5, the V gene TRBV10-1; 12 positions agree with TRBD2. The CDR3 end lies 3 residues beyond the end of the read and is filled in from the germline J gene. Germline V gene lookup returns CDR1 WNHNN and CDR2 SYGVQD (reference sequence). The CDR3 length is 19 residues. J was trimmed by 3 bases and V by 3 bases; bases with no gene match: 14.

The sample holds many counts of this clone. The sequenced fragment ends 3 residues before the CDR3 boundary, so the rest is inferred from the germline J gene. The gene calls are TRBV11-3 and TRBJ2-7; 9 bases align to TRBD1. The V segment lost 5 bases and the J segment 4 bases; nucleotides outside the gene matches: 6. Germline assignment: CDR1 SGHNT and CDR2 YENEEA. CDR3 size: 14 residues. CDR3 protein: CASSVTGGGYEQYF. Partial CDR3 DNA: TGTGCCAGCAGCGTAACAGGGGGCGGTTACGAG.

This clone was counted many times. CDR3 residues: CASSLNPAADIQYF. The sequenced part of the CDR3 DNA is TGCGCCAGCAGCTTGAATCCAGCCGCGGACATT. The chain is built from TRBV5-1 and TRBJ2-4; no clear D. From the germline J gene comes the end of the CDR3, since the read stops 3 residues before it. Germline V gene sequence: CDR1 SGHRS, CDR2 YFSETQ. V was pared by 1 base and J by 8 bases, with 13 bases between. The CDR3 has 14 amino acids.

This clone was seen at least ten times. The CDR3 end is not reached by the read, which stops 3 residues before it; the germline J gene fills it in. The rearrangement links TRBV5-1 to TRBJ1-2; D might be TRBD1 (6 bases). Germline V lookup: CDR1 SGHRS, CDR2 YFSETQ. V shed 5 bases and J shed 4 bases, with 12 bases lying between them. The CDR3 loop spans 13 amino acids. The CDR3 sequence: CASRNRAGYGYTF. The sequenced CDR3 bases are TGCGCCAGCAGGAACAGGGCCGGCTATGGC.

This clone was seen repeatedly, ten times or more. The sequenced fragment ends 3 residues before the CDR3 boundary, so the rest is inferred from the germline J gene. This chain uses TRBV5-6 with TRBJ2-3; possibly TRBD2 for D (5 bases). With 6 bases removed from V and 4 bases from J, the gap between germline ends came to 15 bases. CDR1 and CDR2 from the germline V gene are SGHDT and YYEEEE. CDR3 length: 14 amino acids. The DNA read from the CDR3 is TGTGCCAGCACCATTAGCGTTCACGCAGATACG. Translation gives CASTISVHADT. The whole CDR3 protein is CASTISVHADTQYF.

This clone has ten or more counts. The CDR3 loop reads CASSPISTASYEQYF. The CDR3 bases that were read are TGTGCCAGCAGTCCCATCTCGACAGCCTCCTACGAG. The genes are TRBV28 and TRBJ2-7; maybe TRBD1 (5 bases). The CDR3 is cut off 3 residues early in the read; its end comes from the germline J gene. V dropped 5 bases and J dropped 0 bases, with 14 bases sitting between them. The CDR3 covers 15 residues. Per germline, CDR1 MDHEN and CDR2 SYDVKM.

This clone has a count of ten or more. The read ends 3 residues early relative to the CDR3; the germline J gene fills the gap. This chain connects TRBV7-2 to TRBJ1-2, with a tentative D call TRBD1 (6 bases). The V and J ends lost 0 bases and 1 base respectively, with 6 bases between them. The CDR3 length is 14 residues. The germline CDR1 and CDR2 sequences are SGHTA and FQGNSA. The CDR3 bases that were read are TGTGCCAGCAGCTTAGCCAGGGGTAACTATGGC. Translation gives CASSLARGNYG. The entire CDR3 reads CASSLARGNYGYTF.

This clone was detected only a few times. The observed sequence ends 3 residues before the CDR3 terminus, with the missing tail filled in from the germline J gene. V and J are TRBV20-1 and TRBJ2-1; D is uncertain. Looked up from germline, CDR1 is DFQATT and CDR2 is SNEGSKA (reference sequence). Trimming removed 1 base from V and 5 bases from J, with 15 bases in between. This CDR3 spans 15 amino acids. The sequenced part of the CDR3 DNA is TGCAGTGCTAGAGGTGGCGGAGTGCCCCACAATGAG. Amino acid sequence: CSARGGGVPHNE. From start to end, the CDR3 is CSARGGGVPHNEQFF.

This clone was counted ten times or more. The read falls 3 residues short of the CDR3 end, and the missing part is taken from the germline J gene. The genes are TRBV30 and TRBJ2-5; 10 bases fit TRBD2. Unmatched junction bases numbered 4, after V lost 1 base and J lost 5 bases. The CDR3 spans 14 residues. CDR1 and CDR2 from the germline V gene are GTSNPN and SVGIG (reference sequence). CDR3 loop: CAWSGTSGAETQYF. The CDR3 DNA, read in part, is TGTGCCTGGAGTGGGACTAGCGGAGCTGAGACC.

This clone has ten or more counts. The sequenced fragment ends 3 residues before the CDR3 boundary, so the rest is inferred from the germline J gene. The V call is TRBV5-1, the J call TRBJ2-1; 10 bases align to TRBD2. Germline values: CDR1 SGHRS, CDR2 YFSETQ. Trimming removed 0 bases from V and 0 bases from J; junction bases left unmatched: 6. The CDR3 spans 18 residues. This CDR3 is CASSLDPSSGSSYNEQFF. The sequenced part of the CDR3 DNA is TGCGCCAGCAGCTTGGATCCGTCTAGCGGGAGCTCCTACAATGAG.

This clone was counted ten times or more. Compared with germline, one end of the junction differs, possibly owing to a read error. The CDR3 extends 3 residues past the end of the read, so its final part is completed from the germline J gene. The chain is built from TRBV4-2 and TRBJ1-1, with a tentative D call TRBD1 (5 bases). This CDR3 comprises 11 residues. Germline CDR1 is LGHNA and CDR2 is YNFKEQ. The covered CDR3 bases are TGCGCCAGCAAGCGGGGGACTGAA. Protein: CASKRGTE. The complete CDR3 sequence is CASKRGTEAFF.

A remark on this clone: The read comes to an end 3 residues before the CDR3 does, leaving the germline J gene to fill in the end. This rearrangement joins TRBV7-2 to TRBJ2-5; 11 nucleotides match TRBD2. The CDR3 has 18 residues. Germline CDR1 SGHTA, CDR2 FQGNSA. The V and J ends lost 0 bases and 2 bases, in that order; junction bases with no gene match: 8. This chain's CDR3 is CASSLARTSGSWQETQYF. CDR3 bases read: TGTGCCAGCAGCTTAGCCCGAACTAGCGGGAGTTGGCAAGAGACC.

This clone has a count of ten or more. The CDR3 end falls 3 residues outside the read, so it is completed with the germline J gene. The chain couples TRBV7-2 to TRBJ2-4, with TRBD2 matching over 9 bases. In germline, CDR1 is SGHTA, CDR2 FQGNSA. Unmatched junction bases numbered 4, after V lost 5 bases and J lost 5 bases. This CDR3 spans 14 amino acids. CDR3 DNA, as far as it was read: TGTGCCAGCAGCCAGAGACTAGCGGAAAACATT. As protein: CASSQRLAENI. The full-length CDR3 reads as CASSQRLAENIQYF.

This clone came up many times. An end of the junction does not agree with germline; a read error may underlie this. With the read ending 3 residues before the CDR3 end, the germline J gene is used to fill in that end. This chain uses TRBV4-2 with TRBJ1-2, with 9 bases that match TRBD1. This CDR3 is 17 amino acids long. In germline, CDR1 is LGHNA, CDR2 YNFKEQ. The CDR3 sequence is CASSQGPPGQGSYGYTF. The sequenced CDR3 bases are TGCGCCAGCAGCCAAGGCCCGCCGGGACAGGGATCCTATGGC.

This clone was counted ten times or more. The read stops 3 residues short of the end of the CDR3; the missing end is completed from the germline J gene. V is TRBV5-1 and J is TRBJ2-7, with 9 bases fitting TRBD2. From germline, CDR1 is SGHRS and CDR2 YFSETQ. The CDR3 consists of 16 residues. Trimming took 0 bases from V and 1 from J; bases not matched to a gene: 5. CDR3 amino acids: CASSLGLAGISYEQYF. The CDR3 bases that were read are TGCGCCAGCAGCTTGGGGCTAGCGGGAATATCCTACGAG.

This clone was counted at least ten times. The read halts 3 residues ahead of the CDR3 end, with the missing end drawn from the germline J gene. This sequence joins TRBV10-3 and TRBJ1-1; D is unclear. In germline, CDR1 is ENHRY, CDR2 SYGVKD. The CDR3 extends over 15 amino acids. V was cut by 0 bases and J by 1 base, with 9 bases left in between. The CDR3 loop reads CAISESMEGNTEAFF. CDR3 DNA, as far as it was read: TGTGCCATCAGTGAGTCGATGGAGGGGAACACTGAA.

This clone occurred many times. Read coverage stops 3 residues before the CDR3 terminus; the germline J gene supplies the remainder. The rearrangement joins TRBV15 to TRBJ2-1, with 13 bases fitting TRBD2. J was trimmed by 8 bases and V by 5 bases; bases with no gene match: 6. The CDR3 totals 15 residues. The germline V gene encodes CDR1 LNHNV and CDR2 YYDKDF (reference sequence). The CDR3: CATSAGTSGTYEQFF. Partial CDR3 DNA: TGTGCCACCAGCGCCGGGACTAGCGGGACCTATGAG.